These T cell receptor beta chains were read from a single sample in a study of OX40 agonist ivuxolimab in advanced cancers. TCRdb's copy holds only in-frame clones and misses some; the assay was immunoSEQ multiplex PCR. The data contain about 82,000 clones, around 78% of them singletons. Specimen: CD4+ or CD8+ T cells sorted from blood, collected in a trial of the OX40 agonist ivuxolimab. These receptors originate from an adult with an advanced solid tumor such as melanoma, head and neck, liver or kidney cancer. CDR3s include the opening cysteine and the closing phenylalanine or tryptophan. A D gene is named only where the DNA matches it firmly. Clone sizes are given selectively: once, few, many, or a class where the clone is expanded.

clone_size: .; d_call: .; j_call: TRBJ1-1; v_call: TRBV19; cdr3_aa: CATQNKQGGTTEAFF; cdr3_nt: TGTGCCACCCAAAATAAACAGGGTGGGACCACTGAAGCTTTCTTT
clone_size: .; d_call: .; j_call: TRBJ2-3; v_call: TRBV4-1; cdr3_aa: CASSRDGGQGDTQYF; cdr3_nt: TGCGCCAGCAGCCGTGACGGGGGGCAGGGAGATACGCAGTATTTT
clone_size: .; d_call: TRBD2; j_call: TRBJ2-1; v_call: TRBV9; cdr3_aa: CASSVAAGGQSYNEQFF; cdr3_nt: TGTGCCAGCAGCGTAGCAGCGGGGGGGCAGTCCTACAATGAGCAGTTCTTC
clone_size: .; d_call: .; j_call: TRBJ1-2; v_call: TRBV7-2; cdr3_aa: CASSPGRGAANYGYTF; cdr3_nt: TGTGCCAGCAGCCCCGGTAGGGGGGCAGCCAACTATGGCTACACCTTC
clone_size: .; d_call: .; j_call: TRBJ2-5; v_call: TRBV19; cdr3_aa: CASSMPGQQETQYF; cdr3_nt: TGTGCCAGTAGTATGCCCGGACAGCAAGAGACCCAGTACTTC
clone_size: .; d_call: TRBD1; j_call: TRBJ1-2; v_call: TRBV6-5; cdr3_aa: CASRVSGQGNYGYTF; cdr3_nt: TGTGCCAGCAGGGTTTCTGGACAGGGGAACTATGGCTACACCTTC
clone_size: .; d_call: .; j_call: TRBJ2-5; v_call: TRBV7-2; cdr3_aa: CASSLDRAQETQYF; cdr3_nt: TGTGCCAGCAGTCTAGACAGAGCCCAAGAGACCCAGTACTTC
clone_size: .; d_call: TRBD1; j_call: TRBJ1-1; v_call: TRBV27; cdr3_aa: CASGRQGGTEAFF; cdr3_nt: TGTGCCAGCGGCCGACAGGGGGGGACTGAAGCTTTCTTT
clone_size: .; d_call: .; j_call: TRBJ2-1; v_call: TRBV7-2; cdr3_aa: CASSPTRDTNEQFF; cdr3_nt: TGTGCCAGCAGCCCAACCCGCGATACCAATGAGCAGTTCTTC
clone_size: .; d_call: .; j_call: TRBJ1-6; v_call: TRBV12-5; cdr3_aa: CASGLYLLDQRYSPLHF; cdr3_nt: TGTGCTAGTGGTTTGTATCTGCTGGACCAGAGGTATTCACCCCTCCACTTT
clone_size: once; d_call: .; j_call: TRBJ1-1; v_call: TRBV7-9; cdr3_aa: CASNKFEGPDKGAFF; cdr3_nt: TGTGCCAGCAACAAATTCGAGGGTCCGGACAAAGGAGCTTTCTTT
clone_size: few; d_call: .; j_call: TRBJ1-4; v_call: TRBV10-1; cdr3_aa: CASCPGWYEKLFF; cdr3_nt: TGCGCCAGCTGTCCAGGGTGGTACGAAAAACTGTTTTTT
clone_size: .; d_call: .; j_call: TRBJ1-2; v_call: TRBV30; cdr3_aa: CAWSSPYGYTF; cdr3_nt: TGTGCCTGGAGTAGTCCTTATGGCTACACCTTC
clone_size: .; d_call: .; j_call: TRBJ2-7; v_call: TRBV29-1; cdr3_aa: CSVGGIGEQYF; cdr3_nt: TGCAGCGTAGGTGGGATAGGCGAGCAGTACTTC
clone_size: .; d_call: .; j_call: TRBJ2-3; v_call: TRBV5-8; cdr3_aa: CASSLDSLSTDTQYF; cdr3_nt: TGTGCCAGCAGCCTGGACTCACTCAGCACAGATACGCAGTATTTT
clone_size: .; d_call: .; j_call: TRBJ1-1; v_call: TRBV18; cdr3_aa: CASSPEKGMNTEAFF; cdr3_nt: TGTGCCAGCTCACCAGAAAAAGGCATGAACACTGAAGCTTTCTTT
clone_size: .; d_call: .; j_call: TRBJ1-5; v_call: TRBV5-1; cdr3_aa: CASSPGPENQPQHF; cdr3_nt: TGCGCCAGCAGCCCCGGGCCAGAGAATCAGCCCCAGCATTTT
clone_size: .; d_call: TRBD1; j_call: TRBJ1-5; v_call: TRBV25-1; cdr3_aa: CASSVGTGLSNQPQHF; cdr3_nt: TGTGCCAGCAGTGTCGGGACAGGGCTTAGCAATCAGCCCCAGCATTTT
clone_size: .; d_call: .; j_call: TRBJ2-5; v_call: TRBV4-1; cdr3_aa: CASSHPLKAQETQYF; cdr3_nt: TGCGCCAGCAGCCACCCCCTAAAGGCCCAAGAGACCCAGTACTTC
clone_size: .; d_call: .; j_call: TRBJ2-7; v_call: TRBV10-3; cdr3_aa: CAISESKATYEQYF; cdr3_nt: TGTGCCATCAGTGAGTCAAAGGCGACCTACGAGCAGTACTTC
clone_size: .; d_call: TRBD1; j_call: TRBJ1-2; v_call: TRBV5-1; cdr3_aa: CASSLGDRAASYTF; cdr3_nt: TGCGCCAGCAGCTTGGGGGACAGGGCTGCCTCCTACACCTTC
clone_size: .; d_call: .; j_call: TRBJ1-1; v_call: TRBV7-9; cdr3_aa: CASTPRFVAFF; cdr3_nt: TGTGCCAGCACCCCCCGCTTCGTAGCTTTCTTT
clone_size: few; d_call: TRBD1; j_call: TRBJ2-5; v_call: TRBV10-3; cdr3_aa: CAISDPLSTGVRTQYF; cdr3_nt: TGTGCCATCAGTGATCCCCTCTCGACAGGGGTGAGGACCCAGTACTTC
clone_size: few; d_call: .; j_call: TRBJ2-5; v_call: TRBV6-1; cdr3_aa: CASSDGLVGETQYF; cdr3_nt: TGTGCCAGCAGTGACGGACTTGTTGGGGAGACCCAGTACTTC
clone_size: .; d_call: TRBD1; j_call: TRBJ1-2; v_call: TRBV6-5; cdr3_aa: CASSYSGQYGYTF; cdr3_nt: TGTGCCAGCAGTTACTCGGGACAGTATGGCTACACCTTC
clone_size: .; d_call: .; j_call: TRBJ1-2; v_call: TRBV6-1; cdr3_aa: CASSEHNYGYTF; cdr3_nt: TGTGCCAGCAGTGAGCATAACTATGGCTACACCTTC
clone_size: .; d_call: .; j_call: TRBJ1-1; v_call: TRBV7-6; cdr3_aa: CASSPQATEAFF; cdr3_nt: TGTGCCAGCAGCCCTCAGGCCACTGAAGCTTTCTTT
clone_size: once; d_call: .; j_call: TRBJ1-5; v_call: TRBV19; cdr3_aa: CASSISYQPQHF; cdr3_nt: TGTGCCAGTAGTATTAGTTATCAGCCCCAGCATTTT
clone_size: few; d_call: TRBD1; j_call: TRBJ1-2; v_call: TRBV7-2; cdr3_aa: CASSLVIGQGDGYTF; cdr3_nt: TGTGCCAGCAGCTTAGTAATAGGGCAGGGGGACGGCTACACCTTC
clone_size: .; d_call: .; j_call: TRBJ2-6; v_call: TRBV5-4; cdr3_aa: CASSLARVGANVLTF; cdr3_nt: TGTGCCAGCAGCTTGGCTCGGGTTGGGGCCAACGTCCTGACTTTC
clone_size: .; d_call: TRBD1; j_call: TRBJ1-2; v_call: TRBV18; cdr3_aa: CASSPQEQGHDGYTF; cdr3_nt: TGTGCCAGCTCACCGCAAGAACAGGGGCACGATGGCTACACCTTC
clone_size: .; d_call: .; j_call: TRBJ1-1; v_call: TRBV7-3; cdr3_aa: CASSPPGRNVAEAFF; cdr3_nt: TGTGCCAGCAGCCCCCCGGGACGGAATGTCGCTGAAGCTTTCTTT
clone_size: .; d_call: TRBD1; j_call: TRBJ1-1; v_call: TRBV12-5; cdr3_aa: CASGTSGTEGAFF; cdr3_nt: TGTGCTAGTGGAACTTCCGGGACAGAGGGAGCTTTCTTT
clone_size: .; d_call: .; j_call: TRBJ2-3; v_call: TRBV7-9; cdr3_aa: CASSLDRKAQQYF; cdr3_nt: TGTGCCAGCAGCTTAGACAGAAAGGCCCAGCAGTATTTT
clone_size: .; d_call: .; j_call: TRBJ1-4; v_call: TRBV18; cdr3_aa: CASSPLDTPTNEKLFF; cdr3_nt: TGTGCCAGCTCACCGCTTGACACCCCAACTAATGAAAAACTGTTTTTT
clone_size: .; d_call: .; j_call: TRBJ2-3; v_call: TRBV9; cdr3_aa: CASKDGEGTDTQYF; cdr3_nt: TGTGCCAGCAAGGATGGAGAGGGGACAGATACGCAGTATTTT
clone_size: .; d_call: .; j_call: TRBJ2-7; v_call: TRBV5-6; cdr3_aa: CASSSRPGQYEQYF; cdr3_nt: TGTGCCAGCAGCTCAAGACCCGGACAGTACGAGCAGTACTTC
clone_size: .; d_call: .; j_call: TRBJ2-3; v_call: TRBV6-4; cdr3_aa: CASSPGYRTDTQYF; cdr3_nt: TGTGCCAGCAGTCCAGGCTACCGCACAGATACGCAGTATTTT
clone_size: .; d_call: TRBD1; j_call: TRBJ1-2; v_call: TRBV5-4; cdr3_aa: CASSSRTGVNYGYTF; cdr3_nt: TGTGCCAGCAGCTCGCGGACAGGGGTTAACTATGGCTACACCTTC
clone_size: few; d_call: .; j_call: TRBJ1-2; v_call: TRBV6-6; cdr3_aa: CASSYPQTVYGYTF; cdr3_nt: TGTGCCAGCAGTTACCCACAGACAGTTTATGGCTACACCTTC
clone_size: .; d_call: TRBD2; j_call: TRBJ2-5; v_call: TRBV27; cdr3_aa: CASSFGGAPETQYF; cdr3_nt: TGTGCCAGCAGTTTCGGGGGGGCCCCTGAGACCCAGTACTTC
clone_size: .; d_call: TRBD2; j_call: TRBJ2-5; v_call: TRBV5-1; cdr3_aa: CASSLGLAGGNQETQYF; cdr3_nt: TGCGCCAGCAGCTTGGGACTAGCGGGGGGAAACCAAGAGACCCAGTACTTC